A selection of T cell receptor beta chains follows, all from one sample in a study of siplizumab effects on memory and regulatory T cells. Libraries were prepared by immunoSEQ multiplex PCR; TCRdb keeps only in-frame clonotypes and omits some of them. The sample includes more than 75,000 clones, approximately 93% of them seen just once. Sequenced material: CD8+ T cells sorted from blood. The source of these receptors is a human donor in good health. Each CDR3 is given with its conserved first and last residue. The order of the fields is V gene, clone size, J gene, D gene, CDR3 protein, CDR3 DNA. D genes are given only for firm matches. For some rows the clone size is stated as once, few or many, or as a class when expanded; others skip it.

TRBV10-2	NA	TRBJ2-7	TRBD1	CASSGWDRVAYEQYF	TGCGCCAGCAGTGGCTGGGACAGGGTGGCCTACGAGCAGTACTTC
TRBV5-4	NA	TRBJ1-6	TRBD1	CASSLDPGGRNSPLHF	TGTGCCAGCAGCTTGGATCCAGGGGGACGGAATTCACCCCTCCACTTT
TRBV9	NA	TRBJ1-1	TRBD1	CASSMGTDIEAFF	TGTGCCAGCAGTATGGGGACAGATATTGAAGCTTTCTTT
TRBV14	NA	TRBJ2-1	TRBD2	CASSLSGRADNEQFF	TGTGCCAGCAGTCTTAGCGGGAGGGCTGACAATGAGCAGTTCTTC
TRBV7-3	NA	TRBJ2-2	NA	CASKGTNTGELFF	TGTGCCAGCAAGGGCACGAACACCGGGGAGCTGTTTTTT
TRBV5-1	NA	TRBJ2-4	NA	CASSLGGAGGDIQYF	TGCGCCAGCAGCTTGGGCGGGGCAGGAGGGGACATTCAGTACTTC
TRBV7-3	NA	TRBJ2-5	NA	CASSLGANQETQYF	TGTGCCAGCAGCCTGGGGGCGAACCAAGAGACCCAGTACTTC
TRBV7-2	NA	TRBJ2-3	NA	CASSLVGGGDTQYF	TGTGCCAGCAGCTTAGTCGGGGGCGGAGATACGCAGTATTTT
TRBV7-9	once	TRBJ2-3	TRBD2	CASSLLAGETDTQYF	TGTGCCAGCAGCCTACTAGCGGGAGAGACAGATACGCAGTATTTT
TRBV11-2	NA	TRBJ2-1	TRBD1	CASTLGQPAYNEQFF	TGTGCCAGCACCCTGGGACAGCCAGCCTACAATGAGCAGTTCTTC
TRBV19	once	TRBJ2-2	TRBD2	CASSMTSGGSTGELFF	TGTGCCAGTAGTATGACTAGCGGGGGGAGCACCGGGGAGCTGTTTTTT
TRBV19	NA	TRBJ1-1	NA	CASRPTGYGSTEAFF	TGTGCCAGCCGTCCCACAGGGTATGGGTCCACTGAAGCTTTCTTT
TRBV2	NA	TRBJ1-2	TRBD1	CASSEETGGVSYGYTF	TGTGCCAGCAGTGAGGAGACAGGGGGCGTGAGCTATGGCTACACCTTC
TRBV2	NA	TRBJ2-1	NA	CASSESLDNEQFF	TGTGCCAGCAGTGAAAGTCTGGACAATGAGCAGTTCTTC
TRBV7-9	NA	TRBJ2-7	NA	CASSPPVYEQYF	TGTGCCAGCAGCCCCCCCGTCTACGAGCAGTACTTC
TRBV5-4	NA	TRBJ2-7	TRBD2	CASSLGDTSGRTYEQYF	TGTGCCAGCAGCTTGGGCGACACTAGCGGGAGAACGTACGAGCAGTACTTC
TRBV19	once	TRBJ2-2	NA	CASSSGLSGELFF	TGTGCCAGTTCCAGCGGGTTGAGCGGGGAGCTGTTTTTT
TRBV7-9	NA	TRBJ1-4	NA	CASSDSENEKLFF	TGTGCCAGCAGCGACAGTGAGAATGAAAAACTGTTTTTT
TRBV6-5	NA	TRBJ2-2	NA	CASSYSRTGELFF	TGTGCCAGCAGTTACTCGAGAACCGGGGAGCTGTTTTTT
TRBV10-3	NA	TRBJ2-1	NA	CAISESRGLAYNEQFF	TGTGCCATCAGTGAGTCGCGGGGGCTCGCCTACAATGAGCAGTTCTTC
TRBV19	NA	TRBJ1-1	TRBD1	CASSIDGQGTTEAFF	TGTGCCAGTAGTATAGATGGACAGGGGACCACTGAAGCTTTCTTT
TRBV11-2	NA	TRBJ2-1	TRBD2	CASSLLGGVEQFF	TGTGCCAGCAGCTTACTGGGGGGGGTTGAGCAGTTCTTC
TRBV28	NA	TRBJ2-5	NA	CASSLRSFRVEEETQYF	TGTGCCAGCAGTTTACGCTCCTTTAGGGTTGAAGAAGAGACCCAGTACTTC
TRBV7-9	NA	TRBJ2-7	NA	CASSAPEVDEQYF	TGTGCCAGCAGCGCTCCGGAGGTTGACGAGCAGTACTTC
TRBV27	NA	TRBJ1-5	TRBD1	CASSALQGIHQPQHF	TGTGCCAGCAGCGCTCTACAGGGGATCCATCAGCCCCAGCATTTT
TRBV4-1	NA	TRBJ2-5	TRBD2	CASSQATAGAGETQYF	TGCGCCAGCAGCCAAGCGACAGCGGGGGCCGGGGAGACCCAGTACTTC
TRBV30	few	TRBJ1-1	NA	CAWRLALNTEAFF	TGTGCCTGGAGGTTGGCCTTGAACACTGAAGCTTTCTTT
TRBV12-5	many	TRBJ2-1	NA	CASGSPSGTGVHNEQFF	TGTGCTAGTGGCTCCCCCTCGGGGACTGGTGTCCACAATGAGCAGTTCTTC
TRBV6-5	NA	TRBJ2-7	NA	CASSHVGGSGNEQYF	TGTGCCAGCAGTCACGTTGGGGGGAGTGGGAACGAGCAGTACTTC
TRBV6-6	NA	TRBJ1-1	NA	CASSYPTDEAFF	TGTGCCAGCAGTTACCCGACTGATGAAGCTTTCTTT
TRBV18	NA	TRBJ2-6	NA	CASSPLANVLTF	TGTGCCAGCTCACCACTGGCAAACGTCCTGACTTTC
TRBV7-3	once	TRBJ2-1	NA	CASSSAGSPAYNEQFF	TGTGCCAGCAGCTCGGCTGGCTCCCCCGCCTACAATGAGCAGTTCTTC
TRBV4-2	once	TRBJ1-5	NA	CASSLGPGGNQPQHF	TGTGCCAGCAGCTTGGGTCCGGGAGGCAATCAGCCCCAGCATTTT
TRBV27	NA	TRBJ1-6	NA	CASSSLVGPLGNSPLHF	TGTGCCAGCAGTTCTCTAGTTGGACCCTTAGGGAATTCACCCCTCCACTTT
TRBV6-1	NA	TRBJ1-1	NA	CASSEVYVNTEAFF	TGTGCCAGCAGTGAAGTCTACGTCAACACTGAAGCTTTCTTT
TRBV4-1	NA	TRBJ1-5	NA	CASSQDDRGQPQHF	TGCGCCAGCAGCCAAGATGATCGGGGACAGCCCCAGCATTTT
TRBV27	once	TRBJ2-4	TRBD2	CASSFTSGAKNIQYF	TGTGCCAGCAGTTTTACTAGCGGTGCCAAAAACATTCAGTACTTC
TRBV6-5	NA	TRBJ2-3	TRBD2	CASSYSIGGSTDTQYF	TGTGCCAGCAGTTACTCGATCGGGGGGAGCACAGATACGCAGTATTTT
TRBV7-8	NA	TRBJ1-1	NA	CASSSGTVNTEAFF	TGTGCCAGCAGCTCAGGGACGGTTAACACTGAAGCTTTCTTT
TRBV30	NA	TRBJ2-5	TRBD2	CAWRRSGSLETQYF	TGTGCCTGGAGGCGTAGCGGGAGCTTGGAGACCCAGTACTTC
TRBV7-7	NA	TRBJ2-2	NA	CASSDLNAGELFF	TGTGCTAGCAGCGATCTTAACGCCGGGGAGCTGTTTTTT
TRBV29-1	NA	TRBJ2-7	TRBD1	CSVGTGRSYEQYF	TGCAGCGTAGGGACAGGACGATCCTACGAGCAGTACTTC
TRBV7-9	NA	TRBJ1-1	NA	CASSFSHNTEAFF	TGTGCCAGCAGCTTTAGTCATAACACTGAAGCTTTCTTT
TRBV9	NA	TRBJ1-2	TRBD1	CASSLRSSRGYYTF	TGTGCCAGCAGCCTCCGTTCTAGCAGGGGGTACTACACCTTC
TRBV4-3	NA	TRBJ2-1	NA	CASSQDTSRYNEQFF	TGCGCCAGCAGCCAAGATACTAGCCGTTACAATGAGCAGTTCTTC